This T cell receptor (beta chain) comes out of a study of human T cells and chemical hapten exposure. Overall study: 2% DPC applied to an approximately 2 cm by approximately 2 cm arm area sensitized donors. Findings of the study overall: Compared with pre-sensitization or healthy control sets, expanded TCRs clustered more.

In the library, unique molecular identifiers were attached to individual cDNA molecules. MiXCR, run by TCRdb on the RACE reads, gives a single entry per CDR3 protein. The sample records about 39,000 distinct CDR3 sequences, roughly 13% being singletons. The sample holds a few counts of this clonotype. Its antigen is currently unknown. Germline CDR1 and CDR2: LGHDT and YNNKEL (reference sequence). V lost 5 bases and J lost 6, with 7 bases in between. The CDR3 is 11 residues long. The sample's time point: patch test 3, about 24 weeks after DPC sensitization. Treatment indicated: therapeutic diphenylcyclopropenone sensitization with weekly scalp DPC. Whole blood that had not been fractionated was the source of extracted total RNA.

The V and J genes are TRBV3-1 and TRBJ1-1; D uncertain. The TCR was taken from a woman between 40 and 50 years old with alopecia areata. Some clones in this sample may be carry-over from other donors' samples. The sample consisted of whole blood, taken in connection with sensitization to the hapten diphenylcyclopropenone (DPC). The CDR3 nucleotides are TGTGCCAGCAGCTTCTCTTCTGAAGCTTTCTTT. Translation: CASSFSSEAFF.